The 21 T cell receptor beta chains listed next were all sequenced from one sample in a study of CD8 T cells in Susac syndrome. RNA was extracted with the RNeasy kit, and a quantity of 0.5 to 1 ug was reverse transcribed using random hexamers. TCRdb re-called the immunoSEQ multiplex PCR reads with MiXCR, one entry per CDR3 protein. The table includes fewer than 150,000 distinct CDR3 sequences, roughly 94% detected once. The sample was CD8+ T cells from PBMCs. Receptors originate from a human donor in good health.

The chain couples TRBV20-1 to TRBJ1-5, with D perhaps matching TRBD1 (5 bases). CDR1 and CDR2 (germline): DFQATT, SNEGSKA (reference sequence). V lost 0 bases and J lost 0, with 12 bases in between. The CDR3 is 16 residues long. CDR3 coding DNA: TGCAGTGCTAGAGATAAATGGGGGTATAGCAATCAGCCCCAGCATTTT. It translates to CSARDKWGYSNQPQHF.

The J gene is TRBJ2-1, the V gene TRBV5-1, with D possibly matching TRBD1 (7 bases). The V end was cut by 2 bases, the J end by 5 bases, with 14 bases between. This CDR3 contains 15 residues. Germline CDR1 reads SGHRS; CDR2 reads YFSETQ. The CDR3 loop is CASSFRQGLDNEQFF. The CDR3 nucleotides are TGCGCCAGCAGCTTTCGACAGGGACTCGACAATGAGCAGTTCTTC.

This chain's CDR3 is CASSSPGQNTGELFF. CDR3 DNA: TGTGCCAGCAGCTCTCCGGGACAGAACACCGGGGAGCTGTTTTTT. This rearrangement joins TRBV7-2 to TRBJ2-2; the D gene is possibly TRBD1 (6 bases). The CDR3 covers 15 residues. The germline CDR1 and CDR2 sequences are SGHTA and FQGNSA. Trimming took 4 bases from V and 1 from J, leaving 10 bases between them.

The genes are TRBV7-3 and TRBJ1-1; D perhaps matches TRBD1 (5 bases). Per germline, CDR1 SGHTA and CDR2 FQGTGA. The CDR3 extends over 16 amino acids. V was trimmed by 5 bases and J by 4 bases, leaving 20 bases between them. The CDR3 loop is CASSPLGGAGSTEAFF. As DNA, the CDR3 is TGTGCCAGCAGCCCGTTGGGAGGGGCCGGTAGCACTGAAGCTTTCTTT.

CDR3 protein: CAWSADTANTGELFF. The CDR3, as DNA: TGTGCCTGGAGTGCGGACACTGCGAACACCGGGGAGCTGTTTTTT. The rearrangement uses TRBV30 and TRBJ2-2, with D perhaps TRBD1 (5 bases). From germline, CDR1 is GTSNPN and CDR2 SVGIG (reference sequence). The CDR3 extends over 15 amino acids. V lost 1 base and J lost 0, with 9 bases in between.

This clonotype was detected once. This chain connects TRBV29-1 to TRBJ2-7; D may be TRBD2 (5 bases). The ends were cut back, 4 bases at V and 2 bases at J, with 9 bases in the middle. The CDR3 has 12 amino acids. Germline CDR1 and CDR2: SQVTM and ANQGSEA. The CDR3 DNA sequence: TGCAGCGTTGTTGGACTCACCTACGAGCAGTACTTC. It encodes CSVVGLTYEQYF.

The V and J genes are TRBV3-1 and TRBJ2-7; D perhaps matches TRBD2 (6 bases). In germline, CDR1 is LGHDT, CDR2 YNNKEL (reference sequence). CDR3 length: 16 residues. Trimming stripped 3 bases from V and 3 bases from J, with 18 bases between. The CDR3 DNA follows: TGTGCCAGCAGCCATTCAGCTTTTAGCGGCATCTACGAGCAGTACTTC. This gives the protein CASSHSAFSGIYEQYF.

J is TRBJ1-5 and V is TRBV30; D is undetermined. V shed 4 bases and J shed 2 bases, with 12 bases lying between them. The CDR3 has 14 amino acids. CDR1 and CDR2 from the germline V gene are GTSNPN and SVGIG (reference sequence). CDR3 sequence: CAWNMEGGNQPQHF. The CDR3 DNA reads TGTGCCTGGAATATGGAGGGCGGCAATCAGCCCCAGCATTTT. The full variable domain, with the rest looked up from reference TRBV30 and TRBJ1-5, is SQTIHQWPATLVQPVGSPLSLECTVEGTSNPNLYWYRQAAGRGLQLLFYSVGIGQISSEVPQNLSASRPQDRQFILSSKKLLLSDSGFYLCAWNMEGGNQPQHFGDGTRLSIL.

CDR3 coding DNA: TGTGCCAGCAGTTCCGACAGGGTGAACGAGCAGTACTTC. It translates to CASSSDRVNEQYF. J is TRBJ2-7 and V is TRBV6-2 or TRBV6-3, with TRBD1 identical over 7 bases. CDR3 length: 13 residues. Germline values: CDR1 MNHEY, CDR2 SVGEGT. V shed 4 bases, J shed 5 bases, and the junction held 5 bases outside the gene matches.

CDR3 DNA sequence: TGCAGCGTTGAAGTAGCGGGACAGACCGGGGAGCTGTTTTTT. Translation: CSVEVAGQTGELFF. The V call is TRBV29-1, the J call TRBJ2-2, with D perhaps TRBD2 (8 bases). Between the trimmed V and J ends, which lost 1 base and 5 bases, there was a span of 11 bases. This CDR3 is 14 amino acids long. Germline V lookup: CDR1 SQVTM, CDR2 ANQGSEA.

The chain is built from TRBV20-1 and TRBJ2-7; TRBD2 aligns across 14 bases. The CDR3 is 14 amino acids. Germline V gene lookup returns CDR1 DFQATT and CDR2 SNEGSKA (reference sequence). V was clipped by 5 bases and J by 5 bases; unmatched bases: 5. In DNA, the CDR3 is TGCAGTGCTTCGGGGACTAGCGGGAGCAACGAGCAGTACTTC. Residues: CSASGTSGSNEQYF.

This chain uses TRBV20-1 with TRBJ1-1; maybe TRBD1 (5 bases). Trimming took off 3 bases at V and 4 bases at J, with 12 bases between the two ends. Germline V gene data show CDR1 as DFQATT and CDR2 as SNEGSKA (reference sequence). The CDR3 has 13 residues. The CDR3 region has the DNA TGCAGTGCTAGGGGACGGGTCGCCACTGAAGCTTTCTTT. Translating it yields CSARGRVATEAFF.

CDR3 amino acids: CSASGQSSYEQYF. CDR3 DNA sequence: TGCAGTGCTAGCGGACAGAGCTCCTACGAGCAGTACTTC. The V call is TRBV20-1, the J call TRBJ2-7, with a weak D call TRBD1 (6 bases). Germline CDR1 DFQATT, CDR2 SNEGSKA (reference sequence). V lost 3 bases, J lost 0 bases, and 9 bases lay in between. The CDR3 contains 13 residues.

This chain joins TRBV27 and TRBJ1-2; tentative D call: TRBD1 (6 bases). V lost 5 bases and J lost 7, with 14 bases in between. In germline, CDR1 is MNHEY, CDR2 SMNVEV (reference sequence). The CDR3 extends over 13 amino acids. This CDR3 reads CASSPSTGTGYTF. CDR3 nucleotide sequence: TGTGCCAGCAGTCCATCCACAGGGACTGGCTACACCTTC.

V gene TRBV29-1 combines with J gene TRBJ2-7; TRBD1 matches 8 bases. This CDR3 has 12 residues. V gave up 7 bases and J gave up 2 bases; unmatched junction bases: 4. From germline, CDR1 is SQVTM and CDR2 ANQGSEA. The CDR3 sequence is CSALGQAYEQYF. The CDR3 coding sequence is TGCAGCGCTTTGGGACAGGCCTACGAGCAGTACTTC.

Here the CDR3 DNA reads TGTGCCAGCAGCGGTGGTAGGCTGTACAATGAGCAGTTCTTC. The encoded protein is CASSGGRLYNEQFF. The chain combines TRBV9 with TRBJ2-1, with D unresolved. This CDR3 is 14 amino acids long. V was cut by 3 bases and J by 4 bases, with 11 bases left in between. CDR1 SGDLS and CDR2 YYNGEE come from the germline V gene.

V gene TRBV29-1 combines with J gene TRBJ2-3; D call uncertain. The length of the CDR3 is 16 residues. CDR1 is SQVTM and CDR2 is ANQGSEA in the germline V gene. V was clipped by 4 bases and J by 0 bases, with 17 bases between them. CDR3 amino acids: CSVVTLPGASTDTQYF. The CDR3 region has the DNA TGCAGCGTTGTGACACTACCCGGAGCTAGCACAGATACGCAGTATTTT.

The chain combines TRBV5-1 with TRBJ2-1; a weak D match, TRBD2 (6 bases). Germline V gene sequence: CDR1 SGHRS, CDR2 YFSETQ. The CDR3 spans 14 residues. The V end was cut by 4 bases, the J end by 8 bases, with 16 bases between. Here the CDR3 reads CASSGSGAGDEQFF. CDR3 nucleotides: TGCGCCAGCAGCGGATCGGGAGCAGGAGATGAGCAGTTCTTC.

This clonotype was recorded a few times. The rearrangement joins TRBV19 to TRBJ1-5, with D uncertain. This CDR3 contains 12 residues. V dropped 5 bases and J dropped 2 bases, with 4 bases sitting between them. The V gene's germline CDR1 is LNHDA and CDR2 SQIVND (reference sequence). The CDR3 DNA is TGTGCCAGTAGTGCAGGCAATCAGCCCCAGCATTTT. It is translated as CASSAGNQPQHF. The variable domain in full, with the rest retrieved from reference TRBV19 and TRBJ1-5, is DGGITQSPKYLFRKEGQNVTLSCEQNLNHDAMYWYRQDPGQGLRLIYYSQIVNDFQKGDIAEGYSVSREKKESFPLTVTSAQKNPTAFYLCASSAGNQPQHFGDGTRLSIL.

The chain combines TRBV9 with TRBJ2-5, with TRBD2 identical over 8 bases. The CDR3 loop spans 16 amino acids. Losses at the gene ends were 4 bases for V and 4 bases for J; bases not matched to a gene: 12. Germline CDR1 SGDLS, CDR2 YYNGEE. As DNA, the CDR3 is TGTGCCAGCAGCTCCCAAGCGGGAGAGGGAATAGAGACCCAGTACTTC. Translation gives CASSSQAGEGIETQYF.

CDR3 region: CASRDTGAYNEQFF. The CDR3 DNA is TGTGCCAGCAGAGATACCGGGGCCTACAATGAGCAGTTCTTC. V is TRBV27 and J is TRBJ2-1; D perhaps matches TRBD2 (5 bases). Trimming stripped 6 bases from V and 2 bases from J, with 11 bases between. The CDR3 covers 14 residues. Looked up from germline, CDR1 is MNHEY and CDR2 is SMNVEV (reference sequence).